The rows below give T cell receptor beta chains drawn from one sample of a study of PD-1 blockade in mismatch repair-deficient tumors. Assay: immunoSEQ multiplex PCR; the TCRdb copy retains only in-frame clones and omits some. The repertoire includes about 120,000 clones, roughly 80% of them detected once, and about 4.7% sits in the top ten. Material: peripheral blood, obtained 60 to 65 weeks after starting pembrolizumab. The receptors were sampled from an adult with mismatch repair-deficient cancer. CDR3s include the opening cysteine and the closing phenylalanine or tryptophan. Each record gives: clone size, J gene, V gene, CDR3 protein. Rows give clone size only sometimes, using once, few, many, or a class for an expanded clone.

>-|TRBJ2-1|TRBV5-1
CASSLGLAGVSGWNEQFF
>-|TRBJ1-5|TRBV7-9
CASSLDRTSNQPQHF
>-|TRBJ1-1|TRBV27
CASMWNTEAFF
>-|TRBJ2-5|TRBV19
CASRLGGLDKETQYF
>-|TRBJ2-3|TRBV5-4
CASSLRTSGSADTQYF
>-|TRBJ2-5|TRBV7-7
CASSSLSGGRETQYF
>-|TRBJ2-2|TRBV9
CASSIRTSGRIGELFF
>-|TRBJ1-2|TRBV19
CASSSQGRSHGYTF
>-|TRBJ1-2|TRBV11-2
CASSLDRVGPTNYGYTF
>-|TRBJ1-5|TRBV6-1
CASSSDGDYWPQHF
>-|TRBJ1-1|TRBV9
CASSTATGEVAFF
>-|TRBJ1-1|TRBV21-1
CASSTAPFVANTEAFF
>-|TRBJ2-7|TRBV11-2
CASAKGSSFYEQYF
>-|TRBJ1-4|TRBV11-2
CASSDMKGLNEKLFF
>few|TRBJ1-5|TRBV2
CASRGNGNQPQHF
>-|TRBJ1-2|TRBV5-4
CAPGMAGSNYGYTF
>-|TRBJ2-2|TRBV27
CASSFRGRRDTGELFF